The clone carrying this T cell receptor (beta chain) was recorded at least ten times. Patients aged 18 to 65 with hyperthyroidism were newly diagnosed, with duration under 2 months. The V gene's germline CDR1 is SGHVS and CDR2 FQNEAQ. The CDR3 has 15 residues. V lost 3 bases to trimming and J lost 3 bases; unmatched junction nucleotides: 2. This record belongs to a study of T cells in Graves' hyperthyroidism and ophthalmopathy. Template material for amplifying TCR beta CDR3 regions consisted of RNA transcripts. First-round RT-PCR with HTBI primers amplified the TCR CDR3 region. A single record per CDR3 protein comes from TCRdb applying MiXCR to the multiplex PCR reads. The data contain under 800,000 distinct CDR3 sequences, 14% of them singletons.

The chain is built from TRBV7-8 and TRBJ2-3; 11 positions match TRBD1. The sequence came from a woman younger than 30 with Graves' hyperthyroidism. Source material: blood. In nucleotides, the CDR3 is TGTGCCAGCAGCTTGGACAGGGGGCGAACAGATACGCAGTATTTT. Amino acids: CASSLDRGRTDTQYF.